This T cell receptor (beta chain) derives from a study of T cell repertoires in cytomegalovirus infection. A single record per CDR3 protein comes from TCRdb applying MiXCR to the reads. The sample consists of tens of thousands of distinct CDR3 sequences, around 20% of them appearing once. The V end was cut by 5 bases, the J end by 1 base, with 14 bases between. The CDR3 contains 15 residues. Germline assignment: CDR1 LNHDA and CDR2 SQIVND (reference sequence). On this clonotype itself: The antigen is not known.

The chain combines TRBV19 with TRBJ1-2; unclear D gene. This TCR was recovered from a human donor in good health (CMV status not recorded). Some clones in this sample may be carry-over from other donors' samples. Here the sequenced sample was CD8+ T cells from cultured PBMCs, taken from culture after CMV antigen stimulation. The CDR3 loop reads CASSPTRTINYGYTF. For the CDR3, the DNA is TGTGCCAGTAGTCCCACTAGGACGATTAACTATGGCTACACCTTC.